This TCR beta chain comes out of a study of blood T cell repertoires in COVID-19. Study details: Acute-phase and convalescent COVID-19 samples originated in the United States, Italy and Spain. T cells, B-cell-depleted T cells, or PBMCs provided the cDNA or gDNA that served as material.

CDR1 and CDR2 (germline): WNHNN, SYGVQD (reference sequence). Trimming shortened V by 3 bases and J by 4 bases, and 9 bases separated the two germline ends. CDR3 length equals 13 residues. This clone was picked up a small number of times. In the original processing: Amplifying reference gene primers gave estimates of nucleated cell counts. The table came from immunoSEQ multiplex PCR; TCRdb's copy has only in-frame clones and leaves some out. The V and J calls and clone size were taken over from that table, and D and trimming were inferred from the DNA. Of 35,000 to 45,000 clones listed, around nine tenths were seen once; the top ten hold over 2%.

Sequenced input: peripheral blood. The receptor was derived from a human donor in a cohort sampled during active COVID-19. V gene TRBV10-1 combines with J gene TRBJ1-1, with unresolved D. The CDR3 sequence is CASSDLISTEAFF. The CDR3 coding sequence is TGCGCCAGCAGTGATCTGATCAGCACTGAAGCTTTCTTT.